This T cell receptor beta chain emerged from a study of shared clonotypes between healthy human individuals. J lost 5 bases, V lost 4 bases, and 7 bases had no gene match. Looked up from germline, CDR1 is ENHRY and CDR2 is SYGVKD. The CDR3 totals 14 residues. Profiled with immunoSEQ multiplex PCR; TCRdb holds only in-frame clones, not every one. The sample lists hundreds of thousands of clones; roughly 96% were seen once. CD8 cells classed as naive were CD45RO-negative and positively selected for CCR7, excluding terminally differentiated effector memory CD45RA+ cells. Material for sequencing was naive CD8+ T cells sorted from blood. The TCR comes from a man aged 25-45 years in good health. The V gene is TRBV10-3, the J gene TRBJ1-1; the match to TRBD1 covers 7 bases. The CDR3 sequence: CAISGDRDDTEAFF. The CDR3 DNA is TGTGCCATCAGTGGAGACAGGGATGATACTGAAGCTTTCTTT.